These T cell receptor beta chains were read from a single sample in a study of blood T cell repertoires in COVID-19. TCRdb's copy holds only in-frame clones and misses some; the assay was immunoSEQ multiplex PCR. The repertoire holds 110,000 to 150,000 clones, with 75% to 85% as singletons. Sequencing was performed on peripheral blood. Receptor source: a woman aged 45 to 65 with acute or convalescent COVID-19. Both conserved end residues are part of each CDR3. The order of the fields is clone size, V gene, J gene, D gene, CDR3 length, CDR3 protein, CDR3 DNA. A D gene is named only where the DNA matches it firmly. Expanded clones are given a class, and other clones once, few, many or no size at all.

>.|TRBV19|TRBJ2-6|TRBD1|17
CASSNRDSFSGANVLTF
TGTGCCAGTAGTAACCGGGACAGCTTCTCTGGGGCCAACGTCCTGACTTTC
>.|TRBV2|TRBJ1-6|.|15
CASRESGSYNSPLHF
TGTGCCAGCAGGGAATCAGGGTCCTATAATTCACCCCTCCACTTT
>.|TRBV30|TRBJ1-2|.|12
CAWSVWGQGYTF
TGTGCCTGGAGTGTCTGGGGACAAGGCTACACCTTC
>.|TRBV5-5|TRBJ1-5|.|15
CASSNIDTDNQPQHF
TGTGCCAGCAGTAATATCGACACAGACAATCAGCCCCAGCATTTT
>.|TRBV6-5|TRBJ2-7|.|15
CASSQTTGWGYEQYF
TGTGCCAGCAGTCAAACCACAGGGTGGGGATACGAGCAGTACTTC
>.|TRBV4-2|TRBJ1-5|.|15
CASSHLDSNNQPQHF
TGTGCCAGCAGCCACCTCGACAGCAACAATCAGCCCCAGCATTTT
>few|TRBV15|TRBJ1-5|.|12
CATSRHRGPQHF
TGTGCCACCAGCAGACACCGGGGTCCCCAGCATTTT
>.|TRBV6-5|TRBJ1-1|.|12
CASLIDSGTFFF
TGTGCCAGCCTAATCGATTCTGGGACTTTTTTCTTT
>.|TRBV2|TRBJ2-3|TRBD2|15
CASGPTSGGTDTQYF
TGTGCCAGCGGCCCGACTAGCGGGGGCACAGATACGCAGTATTTT
>.|TRBV18|TRBJ1-5|.|14
CASSLREGRQPQHF
TGTGCCAGCTCACTCCGGGAGGGGAGGCAGCCCCAGCATTTT
>.|TRBV7-2|TRBJ1-5|TRBD1|17
CASSLVAGTGIDQPQHF
TGTGCCAGCAGCTTAGTAGCCGGGACAGGGATTGATCAGCCCCAGCATTTT
>.|TRBV25-1|TRBJ1-2|.|14
CASQRDGNNYGYTF
TGTGCCAGCCAGCGCGACGGAAATAACTATGGCTACACCTTC
>.|TRBV5-4|TRBJ2-7|.|13
CASSGASLHEQYF
TGTGCCAGCAGTGGGGCCAGTCTCCACGAGCAGTACTTC
>.|TRBV30|TRBJ1-1|.|12
CAWSVMNTEAFF
TGTGCCTGGAGCGTTATGAACACTGAAGCTTTCTTT
>.|TRBV6-4|TRBJ1-2|.|15
CASRPFSGEGYGYTF
TGTGCCAGCAGGCCCTTCTCAGGGGAGGGCTATGGCTACACCTTC
>.|TRBV7-8|TRBJ1-2|TRBD1|14
CASSFLGQEYGYTF
TGTGCCAGCAGCTTTTTGGGACAGGAGTATGGCTACACCTTC
>.|TRBV28|TRBJ1-2|TRBD1|14
CASRSGTEHYGYTF
TGTGCCAGCAGATCCGGGACAGAACACTATGGCTACACCTTC
>.|TRBV2|TRBJ2-1|TRBD2|13
CASRGGTHNEQFF
TGTGCCAGCAGGGGGGGGACCCACAATGAGCAGTTCTTC
>once|TRBV6-5|TRBJ1-1|TRBD1|14
CASSYRQGAFEAFF
TGTGCCAGCAGTTACAGACAGGGGGCGTTTGAAGCTTTCTTT
>.|TRBV28|TRBJ1-4|.|15
CASSPHQGIGEKLFF
TGTGCCAGCAGTCCACATCAGGGAATTGGCGAAAAACTGTTTTTT
>few|TRBV5-8|TRBJ1-4|.|15
CASSFRTDLNEKLFF
TGTGCCAGCAGCTTCCGGACAGACCTTAATGAAAAACTGTTTTTT
>few|TRBV6-5|TRBJ2-2|TRBD1|15
CASRSGTANTGELFF
TGTGCCAGCAGGTCCGGGACAGCGAACACCGGGGAGCTGTTTTTT
>.|TRBV18|TRBJ2-1|.|13
CASSPDRNNEQFF
TGTGCCAGCTCACCAGACAGAAATAATGAGCAGTTCTTC
>once|TRBV19|TRBJ2-3|.|12
CASGAGTDTQYF
TGTGCCAGTGGGGCGGGGACAGATACGCAGTATTTT
>.|TRBV4-1|TRBJ2-7|.|13
CASSQEQEYEQYF
TGCGCCAGCAGCCAAGAACAGGAGTACGAGCAGTACTTC
>.|TRBV5-8|TRBJ2-7|.|11
CGTRGGYEQYF
TGTGGTACCAGGGGCGGCTACGAGCAGTACTTC
>.|TRBV18|TRBJ2-7|TRBD1|14
CASSAGTGVYEQYF
TGTGCCAGCTCAGCGGGGACAGGGGTCTACGAGCAGTACTTC
>.|TRBV28|TRBJ2-7|TRBD2|15
CASSSNLAGGYEQYF
TGTGCCAGCAGTTCCAACCTAGCGGGGGGGTACGAGCAGTACTTC
>.|TRBV6-5|TRBJ1-6|TRBD1|15
CASSYGTGIGSPLHF
TGTGCCAGCAGTTACGGGACAGGGATAGGATCACCCCTCCACTTT
>.|TRBV15|TRBJ1-2|.|13
CATSNQQSYGYTF
TGTGCCACCAGCAACCAACAATCCTATGGCTACACCTTC
>.|TRBV7-2|TRBJ1-1|.|14
CASNVDRQNTEAFF
TGTGCCAGCAACGTCGACAGGCAGAACACTGAAGCTTTCTTT
>few|TRBV2|TRBJ1-5|.|17
CASSGDRLSVGNQPQHF
TGTGCCAGCAGTGGTGACAGGTTGAGTGTAGGCAATCAGCCCCAGCATTTT
>.|TRBV4-3|TRBJ2-2|.|13
CASSQDVIGELFF
TGCGCCAGCAGCCAAGACGTAATCGGGGAGCTGTTTTTT
>once|TRBV14|TRBJ2-3|.|13
CASSSGSTDTQYF
TGTGCCAGCAGCTCTGGCAGCACAGATACGCAGTATTTT
>.|TRBV4-1|TRBJ2-4|TRBD2|15
CASSQGDGGRDIQYF
TGCGCCAGCAGCCAAGGGGACGGGGGGAGAGACATTCAGTACTTC
>.|TRBV2|TRBJ1-3|.|15
CASSVFVSSGNTIYF
TGTGCCAGCAGTGTTTTTGTGAGCTCTGGAAACACCATATATTTT
>.|TRBV28|TRBJ1-2|.|15
CASSLATGKGYGYTF
TGTGCCAGCAGTTTAGCCACAGGGAAAGGCTATGGCTACACCTTC
>.|TRBV7-2|TRBJ1-2|.|14
CASSLTGQNYGYTF
TGTGCCAGCAGCCTGACAGGCCAAAACTATGGCTACACCTTC
>.|TRBV6-2/TRBV6-3|TRBJ2-4|.|15
CASSYDGLAKNIQYF
TGTGCCAGCAGTTACGACGGGTTAGCCAAAAACATTCAGTACTTC
>few|TRBV30|TRBJ1-6|.|17
CAWSVPRKHHRDSPLHF
TGTGCCTGGAGTGTACCGAGGAAACACCACCGGGATTCACCCCTCCACTTT
>few|TRBV19|TRBJ2-1|TRBD2|12
CASSITLAEQFF
TGTGCCAGTAGTATTACACTAGCGGAGCAGTTCTTC
>many|TRBV3-1/TRBV3-2|TRBJ1-6|.|13
CASSQDPGSPLHF
TGTGCCAGCAGCCAAGACCCAGGATCACCCCTCCACTTT
>.|TRBV19|TRBJ2-5|TRBD2|12
CASRGGMETQYF
TGTGCCAGTAGGGGAGGGATGGAGACCCAGTACTTC
>.|TRBV20-1|TRBJ1-6|.|15
CSATEQGLGNSPLHF
TGCAGTGCTACTGAACAGGGCCTGGGTAATTCACCCCTCCACTTT
>.|TRBV12-3/TRBV12-4|TRBJ1-5|.|13
CASSLIADQPQHF
TGTGCCAGCAGTTTAATCGCGGATCAGCCCCAGCATTTT